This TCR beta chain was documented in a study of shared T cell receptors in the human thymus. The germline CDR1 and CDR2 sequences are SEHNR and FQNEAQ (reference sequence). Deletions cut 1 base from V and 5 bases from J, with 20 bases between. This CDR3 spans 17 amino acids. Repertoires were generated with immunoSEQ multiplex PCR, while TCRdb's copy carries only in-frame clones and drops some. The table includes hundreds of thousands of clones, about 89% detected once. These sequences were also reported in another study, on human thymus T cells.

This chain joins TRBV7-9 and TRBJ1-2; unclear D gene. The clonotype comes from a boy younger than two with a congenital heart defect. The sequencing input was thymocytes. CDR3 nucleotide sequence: TGTGCCAGCAGCTTAGAGGCCGAGAGGGAACTGATGTATGGCTACACCTTC. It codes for CASSLEAERELMYGYTF. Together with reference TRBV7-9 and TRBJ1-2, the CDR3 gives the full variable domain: DTGVSQNPRHKITKRGQNVTFRCDPISEHNRLYWYRQTLGQGPEFLTYFQNEAQLEKSRLLSDRFSAERPKGSFSTLEIQRTEQGDSAMYLCASSLEAERELMYGYTFGSGTRLTVV.